This passage covers 3 T cell receptor beta chains from one sample sequenced in a study of CXCR3-negative and CXCR3-positive naive CD8 T cells. Each TRB cDNA library was prepared by 5' RACE (with UMI labels). For each CDR3 protein, TCRdb gives one entry from its re-call of the 5' RACE reads, without DNA. The clone table shows approximately 60,000 distinct CDR3 sequences, with the ten largest holding 23%. Sequenced sample: memory CD8+ T cells from blood. The receptors stem from a human donor in good health. Some clones in this sample may be carry-over from other donors' samples.

This chain links TRBV4-2 with TRBJ2-1; the D call from TCRdb, TRBD2, cannot be confirmed without DNA. There are 16 residues in the CDR3. In germline, CDR1 is LGHNA, CDR2 YNFKEQ. CDR3 protein: CASSQDDTSGGNEQFF.

V gene TRBV9 combines with J gene TRBJ1-6. The CDR3 covers 14 residues. The germline gives CDR1 SGDLS, CDR2 YYNGEE. Here the CDR3 reads CASSVEWSNSPLHF.

The rearrangement joins TRBV27 to TRBJ2-1; TCRdb picks TRBD2, but there is no DNA to check that call. Germline CDR1 MNHEY, CDR2 SMNVEV (reference sequence). The CDR3 runs 15 residues. CDR3: CASSLGGPLYNEQFF.